This T cell receptor (beta chain) derives from a study of early T cells in non-severe SARS-CoV-2 infection. Study summary: Sequencing of unsorted whole blood was done on bulk RNA, leaving chains unpaired.

Attachment of unique molecular identifiers was made to individual cDNA molecules. MiXCR, run by TCRdb on the 5' RACE reads, gives a single entry per CDR3 protein. The sample shows roughly 55,000 distinct CDR3 sequences, 6.2% of them seen only once. At least ten counts were recorded for this clonotype. V was trimmed by 0 bases and J by 7 bases, leaving 12 bases between them. This CDR3 spans 14 amino acids. Germline V CDR1 and CDR2: LGHNT, FRNRAP. The chain has TRBV12-5 and TRBJ1-2; D gene uncertain. The sequence came from an adult who was a healthcare worker with PCR-confirmed SARS-CoV-2 infection or an uninfected control (not recorded which). The sequenced material came from whole blood. The chain's CDR3 is CASGLVSPPGGYTF. CDR3 DNA sequence: TGTGCTAGTGGTTTGGTGTCACCGCCCGGTGGCTACACCTTC.